The source of this T cell receptor beta chain is a study of identical twins. The CDR3 spans 15 residues. Germline CDR1 and CDR2: MNHEY and SVGEGT. Trimming removed 7 bases at V and 0 bases at J, with 16 bases between. MiXCR, applied by TCRdb to the 5' RACE reads, yields one record per CDR3 protein. This sample yields roughly 1.6 million distinct CDR3 sequences, of which around 33% are seen a single time; about 0.27% belongs to the top ten. The sequence came from a newborn girl in good health. Sequencing was carried out using cord blood. This sequence joins TRBV6-2 or TRBV6-3 and TRBJ2-7; tentatively, D is TRBD1 (5 bases). In DNA, the CDR3 is TGTGCCAGCACCATGACAGCCCTGAGCTCCTACGAGCAGTACTTC. Residues: CASTMTALSSYEQYF.